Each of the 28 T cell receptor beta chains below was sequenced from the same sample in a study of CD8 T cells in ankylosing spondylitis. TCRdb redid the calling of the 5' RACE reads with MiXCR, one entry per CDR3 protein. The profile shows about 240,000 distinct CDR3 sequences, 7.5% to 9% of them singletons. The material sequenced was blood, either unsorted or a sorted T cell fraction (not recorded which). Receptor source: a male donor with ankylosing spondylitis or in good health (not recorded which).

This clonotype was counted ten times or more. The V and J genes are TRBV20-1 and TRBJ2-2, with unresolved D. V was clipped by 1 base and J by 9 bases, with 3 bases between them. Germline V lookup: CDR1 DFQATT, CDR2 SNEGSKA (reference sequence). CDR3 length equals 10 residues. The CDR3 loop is CSARGRELFF. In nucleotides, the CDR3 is TGCAGTGCTAGAGGTCGGGAGCTGTTTTTT.

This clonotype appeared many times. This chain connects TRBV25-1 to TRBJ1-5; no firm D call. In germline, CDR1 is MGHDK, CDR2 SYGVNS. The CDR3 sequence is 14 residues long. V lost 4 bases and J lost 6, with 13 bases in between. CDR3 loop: CASSGPVAGQPQHF. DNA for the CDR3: TGTGCCAGCAGTGGGCCGGTAGCGGGTCAGCCCCAGCATTTT.

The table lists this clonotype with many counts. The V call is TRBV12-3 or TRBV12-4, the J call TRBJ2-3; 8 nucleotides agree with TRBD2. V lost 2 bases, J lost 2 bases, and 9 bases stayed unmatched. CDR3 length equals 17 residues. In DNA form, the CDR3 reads TGTGCCAGCAGTTTATTCGGGGGGGCAGGGGCCACAGATACGCAGTATTTT. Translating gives CASSLFGGAGATDTQYF.

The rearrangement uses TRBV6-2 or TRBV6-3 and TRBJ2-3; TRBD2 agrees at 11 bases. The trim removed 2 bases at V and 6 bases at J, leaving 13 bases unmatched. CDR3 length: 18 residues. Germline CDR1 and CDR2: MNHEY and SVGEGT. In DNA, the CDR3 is TGTGCCAGCAGTTACCGTCCCCTAGCGGGGGGACCCCTGGATACGCAGTATTTT. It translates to CASSYRPLAGGPLDTQYF.

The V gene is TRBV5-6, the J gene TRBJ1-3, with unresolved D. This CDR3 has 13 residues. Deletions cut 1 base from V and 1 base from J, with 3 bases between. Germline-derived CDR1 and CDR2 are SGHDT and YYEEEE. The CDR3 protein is CASSLSSGNTIYF. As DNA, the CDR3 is TGTGCCAGCAGCTTGTCGTCTGGAAACACCATATATTTT.

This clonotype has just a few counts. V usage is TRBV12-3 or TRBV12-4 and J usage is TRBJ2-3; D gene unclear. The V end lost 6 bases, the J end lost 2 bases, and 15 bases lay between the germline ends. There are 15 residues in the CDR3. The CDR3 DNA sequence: TGTGCCAGCAGGGGAAGTCCAGTAGTCACAGATACGCAGTATTTT. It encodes CASRGSPVVTDTQYF.

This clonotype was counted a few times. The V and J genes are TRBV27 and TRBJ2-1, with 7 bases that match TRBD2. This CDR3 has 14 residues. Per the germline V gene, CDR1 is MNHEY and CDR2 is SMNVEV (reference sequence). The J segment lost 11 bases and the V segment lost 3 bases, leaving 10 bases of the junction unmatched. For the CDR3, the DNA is TGTGCCAGCAGTTTGCAGGGCACCGGGGGGAAGCAGTTCTTC. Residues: CASSLQGTGGKQFF.

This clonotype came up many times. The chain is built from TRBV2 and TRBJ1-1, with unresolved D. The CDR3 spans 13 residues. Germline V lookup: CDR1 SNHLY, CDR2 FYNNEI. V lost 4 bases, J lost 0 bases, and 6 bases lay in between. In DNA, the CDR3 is TGTGCCAGCAGTGGACCCTTGAACACTGAAGCTTTCTTT. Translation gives CASSGPLNTEAFF.

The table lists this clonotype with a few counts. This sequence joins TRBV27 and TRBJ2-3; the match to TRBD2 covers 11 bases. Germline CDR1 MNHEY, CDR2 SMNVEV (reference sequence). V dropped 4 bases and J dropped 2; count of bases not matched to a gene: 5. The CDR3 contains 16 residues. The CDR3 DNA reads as TGTGCCAGCAGTTATGGACTAGCGGGTGCCACAGATACGCAGTATTTT. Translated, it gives CASSYGLAGATDTQYF.

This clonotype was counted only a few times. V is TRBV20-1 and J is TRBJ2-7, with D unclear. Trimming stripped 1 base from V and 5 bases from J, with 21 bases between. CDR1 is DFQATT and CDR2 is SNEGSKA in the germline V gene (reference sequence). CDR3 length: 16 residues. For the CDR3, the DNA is TGCAGTGCTAGAGGTTTCGGTTTGGGGAAAACCGACGAGCAGTACTTC. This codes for CSARGFGLGKTDEQYF.

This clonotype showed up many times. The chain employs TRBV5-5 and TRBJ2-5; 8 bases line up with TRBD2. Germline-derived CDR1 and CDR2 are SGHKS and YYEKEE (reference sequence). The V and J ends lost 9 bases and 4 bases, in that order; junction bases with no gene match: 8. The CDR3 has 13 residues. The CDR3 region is CANGREGPETQYF. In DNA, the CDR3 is TGTGCCAATGGACGGGAGGGCCCAGAGACCCAGTACTTC.

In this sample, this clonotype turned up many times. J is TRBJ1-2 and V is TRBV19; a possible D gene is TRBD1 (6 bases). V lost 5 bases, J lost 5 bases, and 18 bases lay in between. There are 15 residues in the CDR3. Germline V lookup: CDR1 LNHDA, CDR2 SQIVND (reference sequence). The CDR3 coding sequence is TGTGCCAGTAGTCACCCAGGGGAAGTTAGATATGGCTACACCTTC. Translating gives CASSHPGEVRYGYTF.

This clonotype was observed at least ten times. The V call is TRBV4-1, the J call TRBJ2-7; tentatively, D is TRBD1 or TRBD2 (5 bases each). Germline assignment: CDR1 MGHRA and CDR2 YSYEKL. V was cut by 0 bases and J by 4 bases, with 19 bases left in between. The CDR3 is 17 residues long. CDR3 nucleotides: TGCGCCAGCAGCCAAGAAACCCCGGGACCGGGATGGTACGAGCAGTACTTC. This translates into CASSQETPGPGWYEQYF.

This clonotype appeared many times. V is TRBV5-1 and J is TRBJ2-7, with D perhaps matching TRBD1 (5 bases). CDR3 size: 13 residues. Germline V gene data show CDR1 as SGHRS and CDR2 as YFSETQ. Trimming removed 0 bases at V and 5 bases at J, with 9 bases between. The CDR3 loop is CASSLGQINEQYF. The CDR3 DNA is TGCGCCAGCAGCTTGGGACAGATAAACGAGCAGTACTTC.

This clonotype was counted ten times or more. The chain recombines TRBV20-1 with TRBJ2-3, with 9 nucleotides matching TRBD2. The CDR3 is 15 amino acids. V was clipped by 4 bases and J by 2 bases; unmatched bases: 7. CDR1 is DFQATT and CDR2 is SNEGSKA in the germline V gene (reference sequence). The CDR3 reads CSAKAGTSYTDTQYF. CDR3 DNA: TGCAGTGCTAAAGCCGGGACTAGCTACACAGATACGCAGTATTTT.

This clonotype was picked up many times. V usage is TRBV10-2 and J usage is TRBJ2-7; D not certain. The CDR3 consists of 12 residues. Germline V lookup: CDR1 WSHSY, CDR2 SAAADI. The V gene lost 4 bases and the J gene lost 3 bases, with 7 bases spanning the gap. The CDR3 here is CASSADNYEQYF. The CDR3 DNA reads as TGCGCCAGCAGTGCCGACAACTACGAGCAGTACTTC.

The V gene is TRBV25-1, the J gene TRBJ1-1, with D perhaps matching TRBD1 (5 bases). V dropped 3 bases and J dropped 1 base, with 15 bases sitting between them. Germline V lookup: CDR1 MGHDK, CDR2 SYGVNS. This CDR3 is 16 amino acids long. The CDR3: CASSETLGVKNTEAFF. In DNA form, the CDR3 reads TGTGCCAGCAGTGAGACATTGGGGGTGAAGAACACTGAAGCTTTCTTT.

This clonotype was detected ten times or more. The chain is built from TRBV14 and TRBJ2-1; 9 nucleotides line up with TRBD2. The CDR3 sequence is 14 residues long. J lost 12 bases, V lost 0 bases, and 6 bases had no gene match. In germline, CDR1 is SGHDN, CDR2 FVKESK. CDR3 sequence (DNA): TGTGCCAGCAGCCAAGATAGGGGTAGCGGGAGGCAGTTCTTC. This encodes CASSQDRGSGRQFF.

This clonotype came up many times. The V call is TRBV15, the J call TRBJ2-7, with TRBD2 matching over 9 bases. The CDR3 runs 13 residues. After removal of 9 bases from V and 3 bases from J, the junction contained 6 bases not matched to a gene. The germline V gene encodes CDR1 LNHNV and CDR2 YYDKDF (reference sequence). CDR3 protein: CATGLAGLYEQYF. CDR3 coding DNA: TGTGCCACGGGTCTAGCGGGACTCTACGAGCAGTACTTC.

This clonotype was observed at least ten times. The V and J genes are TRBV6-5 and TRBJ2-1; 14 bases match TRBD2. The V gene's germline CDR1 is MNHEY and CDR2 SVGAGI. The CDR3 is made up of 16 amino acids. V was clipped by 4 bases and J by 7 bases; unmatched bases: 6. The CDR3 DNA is TGTGCCAGCAGTTTCGGGACTAGCGGGGGATCGAATGAGCAGTTCTTC. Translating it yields CASSFGTSGGSNEQFF.

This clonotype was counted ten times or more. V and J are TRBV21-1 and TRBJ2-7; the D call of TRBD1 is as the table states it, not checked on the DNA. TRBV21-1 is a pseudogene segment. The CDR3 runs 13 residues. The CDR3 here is CASSPDRGIEQYF. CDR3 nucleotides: TGTGCCAGCAGCCCTGACAGGGGTATCGAGCAGTACTTC.

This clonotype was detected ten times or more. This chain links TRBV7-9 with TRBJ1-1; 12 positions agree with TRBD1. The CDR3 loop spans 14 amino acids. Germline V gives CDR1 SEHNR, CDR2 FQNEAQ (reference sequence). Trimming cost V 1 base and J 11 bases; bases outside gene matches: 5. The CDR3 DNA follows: TGTGCCAGCAGCTTAGAGGGGACAGGGGGCGCGGCTTTCTTT. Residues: CASSLEGTGGAAFF.

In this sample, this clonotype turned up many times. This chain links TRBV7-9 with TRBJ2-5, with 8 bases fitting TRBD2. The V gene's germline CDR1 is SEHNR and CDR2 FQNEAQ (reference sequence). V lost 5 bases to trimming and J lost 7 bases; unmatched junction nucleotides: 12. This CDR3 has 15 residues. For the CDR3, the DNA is TGTGCCAGCAGCCTTCAGACTAGCGTCTATGCGACCCAGTACTTC. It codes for CASSLQTSVYATQYF.

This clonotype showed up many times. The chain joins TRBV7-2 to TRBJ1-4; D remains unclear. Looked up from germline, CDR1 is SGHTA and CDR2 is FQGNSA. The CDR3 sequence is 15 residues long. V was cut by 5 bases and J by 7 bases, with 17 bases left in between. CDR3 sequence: CASSRTPSGGEKLFF. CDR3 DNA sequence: TGTGCCAGCAGCCGGACTCCCTCAGGCGGTGAAAAACTGTTTTTT.

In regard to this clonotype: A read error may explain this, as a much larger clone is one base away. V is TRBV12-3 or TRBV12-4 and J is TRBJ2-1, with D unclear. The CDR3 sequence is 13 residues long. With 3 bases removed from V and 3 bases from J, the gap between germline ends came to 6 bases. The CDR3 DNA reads TGTGCCAGCAGTTTTAATAGCTACAATGAGCAGTTCTTC. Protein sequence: CASSFNSYNEQFF.

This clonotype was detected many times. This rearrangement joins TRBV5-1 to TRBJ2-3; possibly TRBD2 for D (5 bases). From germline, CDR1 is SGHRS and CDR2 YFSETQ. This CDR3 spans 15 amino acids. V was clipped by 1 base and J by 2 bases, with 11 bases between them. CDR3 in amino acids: CASSLWASHTDTQYF. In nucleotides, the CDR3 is TGCGCCAGCAGCTTGTGGGCTAGCCACACAGATACGCAGTATTTT.

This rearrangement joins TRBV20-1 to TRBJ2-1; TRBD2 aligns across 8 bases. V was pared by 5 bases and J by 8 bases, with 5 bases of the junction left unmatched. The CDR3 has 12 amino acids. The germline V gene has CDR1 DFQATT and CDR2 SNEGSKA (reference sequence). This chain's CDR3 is CSARGGADEQFF. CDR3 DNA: TGCAGTGCTCGGGGGGGGGCGGATGAGCAGTTCTTC.

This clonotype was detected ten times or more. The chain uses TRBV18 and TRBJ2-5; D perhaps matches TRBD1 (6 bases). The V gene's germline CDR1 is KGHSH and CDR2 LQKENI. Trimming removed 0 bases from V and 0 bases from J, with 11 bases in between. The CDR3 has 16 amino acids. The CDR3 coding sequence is TGTGCCAGCTCACCACCGGCTACAGGGTACCAAGAGACCCAGTACTTC. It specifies CASSPPATGYQETQYF.